This is a list of T cell receptor beta chains from one sample in a study of blood T cells in healthy people across ages. TCRdb reprocessed the 5' RACE reads via MiXCR and lists one record per CDR3 protein. The table records approximately 1.5 million distinct CDR3 sequences, about 35% of them present only once. The sequencing input was blood. The receptors were gathered from a woman aged 30 to 39 in good health. Both conserved end residues are part of each CDR3. Each record gives: CDR3 length, D gene, clone size, V gene, J gene, CDR3 DNA, CDR3 protein. D genes are given only for firm matches. Rows give clone size only sometimes, using once, few, many, or a class for an expanded clone.

cdr3_length: 16; d_call: TRBD1; clone_size: few; v_call: TRBV4-1; j_call: TRBJ1-2; cdr3_nt: TGCGCCAGCAGCCTGCGACTGATACAGGGGGAATATGGCTACACCTTC; cdr3_aa: CASSLRLIQGEYGYTF
cdr3_length: 13; d_call: -; clone_size: -; v_call: TRBV27; j_call: TRBJ2-3; cdr3_nt: TGTGCCAGCAGTCTGTCGACCCAAGATACGCAGTATTTT; cdr3_aa: CASSLSTQDTQYF
cdr3_length: 17; d_call: TRBD1; clone_size: few; v_call: TRBV13; j_call: TRBJ2-1; cdr3_nt: TGTGCCAGCAGCCCCCGACTAACAGGGGGCCAAAACAATGAGCAGTTCTTC; cdr3_aa: CASSPRLTGGQNNEQFF
cdr3_length: 14; d_call: -; clone_size: -; v_call: TRBV18; j_call: TRBJ1-2; cdr3_nt: TGTGCCAGCTCAAACTCGGGGCTTCTCGATGGCTACACCTTC; cdr3_aa: CASSNSGLLDGYTF
cdr3_length: 14; d_call: -; clone_size: -; v_call: TRBV25-1; j_call: TRBJ1-2; cdr3_nt: TGTGCCAGCAGCGAATACTGGACCGAGTATGGCTACACCTTC; cdr3_aa: CASSEYWTEYGYTF
cdr3_length: 13; d_call: -; clone_size: few; v_call: TRBV29-1; j_call: TRBJ1-2; cdr3_nt: TGCAGCGCCTTCGGGTACGCTAACTATGGCTACACCTTC; cdr3_aa: CSAFGYANYGYTF
cdr3_length: 15; d_call: -; clone_size: few; v_call: TRBV20-1; j_call: TRBJ2-7; cdr3_nt: TGCAGTGCTACTGACACGACTGACGGCATCTACGAGCAGTACTTC; cdr3_aa: CSATDTTDGIYEQYF
cdr3_length: 14; d_call: -; clone_size: -; v_call: TRBV3-1; j_call: TRBJ2-7; cdr3_nt: TGTGCCAGCAGCCAAGAGGGCCTGGTGTACGAGCGGTACTTC; cdr3_aa: CASSQEGLVYERYF
cdr3_length: 16; d_call: -; clone_size: few; v_call: TRBV4-2; j_call: TRBJ2-2; cdr3_nt: TGTGCCAGCAGCCAAGAATCGCGGGGGAACACCGGGGAGCTGTTTTTT; cdr3_aa: CASSQESRGNTGELFF
cdr3_length: 12; d_call: TRBD1; clone_size: -; v_call: TRBV20-1; j_call: TRBJ1-2; cdr3_nt: TGCAGTGCGACGACAGGGTCCTATGGCTACACCTTC; cdr3_aa: CSATTGSYGYTF
cdr3_length: 14; d_call: TRBD2; clone_size: -; v_call: TRBV5-1; j_call: TRBJ2-1; cdr3_nt: TGCGCCAGCAGCTTGGTCTCGACGGGAGGTGAGCAGTTCTTC; cdr3_aa: CASSLVSTGGEQFF
cdr3_length: 15; d_call: -; clone_size: -; v_call: TRBV15; j_call: TRBJ2-3; cdr3_nt: TGTGCCACCAGCAGAGGCAACCGCCGGACAGATACGCAGTATTTT; cdr3_aa: CATSRGNRRTDTQYF
cdr3_length: 15; d_call: -; clone_size: -; v_call: TRBV10-3; j_call: TRBJ2-1; cdr3_nt: TGTGCCATCAGTCTCACCCAGAGCTCCTACAATGAGCAGTTCTTC; cdr3_aa: CAISLTQSSYNEQFF
cdr3_length: 15; d_call: -; clone_size: -; v_call: TRBV10-3; j_call: TRBJ2-7; cdr3_nt: TGTGCCATCAGTGACACCGGGGTAGCCTCCTACGAGCAGTACTTC; cdr3_aa: CAISDTGVASYEQYF
cdr3_length: 17; d_call: TRBD2; clone_size: few; v_call: TRBV7-9; j_call: TRBJ2-5; cdr3_nt: TGTGCCAGCAGGCCACGCGTAAGGGCTAGCGGACAAGAGACCCAGTACTTC; cdr3_aa: CASRPRVRASGQETQYF
cdr3_length: 13; d_call: -; clone_size: -; v_call: TRBV6-2/TRBV6-3; j_call: TRBJ2-7; cdr3_nt: TGTGCCAGCAGTCCCGAACGTGTATCCGAGCAGTACTTC; cdr3_aa: CASSPERVSEQYF
cdr3_length: 17; d_call: -; clone_size: -; v_call: TRBV20-1; j_call: TRBJ2-5; cdr3_nt: TGCAGTGCTAGAGATTTGCGGGACCCCCGACGACGAGAGACCCAGTACTTC; cdr3_aa: CSARDLRDPRRRETQYF
cdr3_length: 17; d_call: -; clone_size: few; v_call: TRBV15; j_call: TRBJ2-1; cdr3_nt: TGTGCCACCAGCAGTTTAGATCCGTCGGGGACCTACAATGAGCAGTTCTTC; cdr3_aa: CATSSLDPSGTYNEQFF
cdr3_length: 15; d_call: -; clone_size: -; v_call: TRBV5-1; j_call: TRBJ1-6; cdr3_nt: TGCGCCAGCAGCTTGGAGGGGAACCATAATTCACCCCTCCACTTT; cdr3_aa: CASSLEGNHNSPLHF
cdr3_length: 14; d_call: -; clone_size: -; v_call: TRBV28; j_call: TRBJ2-3; cdr3_nt: TGTGCCACAAGACAGGACGTAATCACCGATACGCAGTATTTT; cdr3_aa: CATRQDVITDTQYF
cdr3_length: 15; d_call: TRBD1; clone_size: -; v_call: TRBV5-5; j_call: TRBJ2-7; cdr3_nt: TGTGCCAGCAGCCATGGGACAGGGAAAGGGAGCGAGCAGTACTTC; cdr3_aa: CASSHGTGKGSEQYF
cdr3_length: 14; d_call: -; clone_size: few; v_call: TRBV9; j_call: TRBJ2-2; cdr3_nt: TGTGCCAGCAGCGTAGATTTAAATTCCGGGGAGCTGTTTTTT; cdr3_aa: CASSVDLNSGELFF
cdr3_length: 16; d_call: TRBD1; clone_size: -; v_call: TRBV2; j_call: TRBJ2-6; cdr3_nt: TGTGCCAGCAGCCCGACAGGGAACTCTGGGGCCAACGTCCTGACTTTC; cdr3_aa: CASSPTGNSGANVLTF
cdr3_length: 15; d_call: TRBD2; clone_size: -; v_call: TRBV10-3; j_call: TRBJ2-3; cdr3_nt: TGTGCCATCAGTGAGAAGCGGGAGCCCACAGATACGCGGTATTTT; cdr3_aa: CAISEKREPTDTRYF
cdr3_length: 13; d_call: TRBD1; clone_size: many; v_call: TRBV20-1; j_call: TRBJ2-7; cdr3_nt: TGCAGTGCTACGACAGGGTTCGAGTACGAGCAGTACTTC; cdr3_aa: CSATTGFEYEQYF
cdr3_length: 14; d_call: -; clone_size: -; v_call: TRBV21-1; j_call: TRBJ2-7; cdr3_nt: TGTGCCACCGAGACTAGCGGGGAATCCTGCGAGCAGTACTTC; cdr3_aa: CATETSGESCEQYF
cdr3_length: 15; d_call: -; clone_size: few; v_call: TRBV10-3; j_call: TRBJ2-5; cdr3_nt: TGTGCCATCAGTGAGTCTGAGCGGAGGGGGGAGACCCAGTACTTC; cdr3_aa: CAISESERRGETQYF
cdr3_length: 15; d_call: TRBD1; clone_size: -; v_call: TRBV11-2; j_call: TRBJ2-1; cdr3_nt: TGTGCCAGCACCGCTTACAGGGGCTCCTACAATGAGCAGTTCTTC; cdr3_aa: CASTAYRGSYNEQFF
cdr3_length: 15; d_call: TRBD1; clone_size: -; v_call: TRBV27; j_call: TRBJ1-6; cdr3_nt: TGTGCCAGCAGGCAGGGGGCGATTGGTAATTCACCCCTCCACTTT; cdr3_aa: CASRQGAIGNSPLHF
cdr3_length: 11; d_call: -; clone_size: -; v_call: TRBV29-1; j_call: TRBJ1-4; cdr3_nt: TGCAGCATAAGGGTAGTTGAAAAACTGTTTTTT; cdr3_aa: CSIRVVEKLFF
cdr3_length: 14; d_call: -; clone_size: -; v_call: TRBV6-5; j_call: TRBJ1-2; cdr3_nt: TGTGCCAGCAGTTCCCACAGGGTTAACTATGGCTACACCTTC; cdr3_aa: CASSSHRVNYGYTF
cdr3_length: 17; d_call: -; clone_size: few; v_call: TRBV7-2; j_call: TRBJ2-3; cdr3_nt: TGTGCCAGCAGCCCCTGGGGAGCGGACCTTAGCACAGATACGCAGTATTTT; cdr3_aa: CASSPWGADLSTDTQYF
cdr3_length: 15; d_call: -; clone_size: many; v_call: TRBV10-3; j_call: TRBJ1-2; cdr3_nt: TGTGCCATCAGTGAGTCGCGGCAGTCTAACTATGGCTACACCTTC; cdr3_aa: CAISESRQSNYGYTF
cdr3_length: 14; d_call: TRBD1; clone_size: -; v_call: TRBV2; j_call: TRBJ1-4; cdr3_nt: TGTGCCAGCAGGGGGACAGGGAACCATGAAAAACTGTTTTTT; cdr3_aa: CASRGTGNHEKLFF
cdr3_length: 11; d_call: TRBD1; clone_size: -; v_call: TRBV6-1; j_call: TRBJ2-5; cdr3_nt: TGTGCCAGCAGCGAGAACAGGGGCGAGTACTTC; cdr3_aa: CASSENRGEYF
cdr3_length: 16; d_call: TRBD2; clone_size: -; v_call: TRBV18; j_call: TRBJ2-1; cdr3_nt: TGTGCCAGCTCACCAATGGGGACTAGGTCCTACAATGAGCAGTTCTTC; cdr3_aa: CASSPMGTRSYNEQFF
cdr3_length: 14; d_call: TRBD2; clone_size: once; v_call: TRBV20-1; j_call: TRBJ2-5; cdr3_nt: TGCAGTGCTAATGTAGCGGGTCCGGAGGAGACCCAGTACTTC; cdr3_aa: CSANVAGPEETQYF
cdr3_length: 15; d_call: TRBD2; clone_size: -; v_call: TRBV3-1; j_call: TRBJ2-3; cdr3_nt: TGTGCCAGCAGCCAAAAGACTAGCTTGGGAGATACGCAGTATTTT; cdr3_aa: CASSQKTSLGDTQYF
cdr3_length: 12; d_call: TRBD1; clone_size: many; v_call: TRBV6-1; j_call: TRBJ2-7; cdr3_nt: TGTGCCAGCAGTGAAACAGGGGGCGAGCAGTACTTC; cdr3_aa: CASSETGGEQYF
cdr3_length: 13; d_call: -; clone_size: -; v_call: TRBV10-1; j_call: TRBJ2-5; cdr3_nt: TGCGCCAGCAGTCAGAATAACCAAGAGACCCAGTACTTC; cdr3_aa: CASSQNNQETQYF
cdr3_length: 16; d_call: -; clone_size: -; v_call: TRBV20-1; j_call: TRBJ1-3; cdr3_nt: TGCAGTGCTAGAGCCCTACAGCGCATCTCTGGAAACACCATATATTTT; cdr3_aa: CSARALQRISGNTIYF
cdr3_length: 16; d_call: TRBD1; clone_size: few; v_call: TRBV5-1; j_call: TRBJ2-5; cdr3_nt: TGCGCCAGCAGCTCGATCGCCGGGACAGGGAGGGAGACCCAGTACTTC; cdr3_aa: CASSSIAGTGRETQYF
cdr3_length: 12; d_call: TRBD2; clone_size: -; v_call: TRBV7-9; j_call: TRBJ2-7; cdr3_nt: TGTGCCTGCAGCTACGGGGGGTACGAGCAGTACTTC; cdr3_aa: CACSYGGYEQYF
cdr3_length: 14; d_call: -; clone_size: -; v_call: TRBV9; j_call: TRBJ2-7; cdr3_nt: TGTGCCAGCAGCCTGCGGGACGGCCATGAGACTCAGTACTTC; cdr3_aa: CASSLRDGHETQYF
cdr3_length: 14; d_call: -; clone_size: few; v_call: TRBV5-1; j_call: TRBJ1-2; cdr3_nt: TGCGCCAGCAGCGTGACTGCTTCTAACTATGGCTACACCTTC; cdr3_aa: CASSVTASNYGYTF
cdr3_length: 15; d_call: -; clone_size: -; v_call: TRBV5-1; j_call: TRBJ2-1; cdr3_nt: -; cdr3_aa: CASSLAFGRGAVWIF
cdr3_length: 15; d_call: -; clone_size: few; v_call: TRBV27; j_call: TRBJ2-3; cdr3_nt: TGTGCCAGCAGTTTGGAGGGTATCGGCACAGATACGCAGTATTTT; cdr3_aa: CASSLEGIGTDTQYF
cdr3_length: 14; d_call: -; clone_size: few; v_call: TRBV27; j_call: TRBJ2-7; cdr3_nt: TGTGCCAGCAGTTTCCGAAGGCGGGATCCCGAGCAGTACTTC; cdr3_aa: CASSFRRRDPEQYF
cdr3_length: 11; d_call: -; clone_size: -; v_call: TRBV24-1; j_call: TRBJ2-3; cdr3_nt: TGTGCCACCAGTGCCGCTGATACGCAGTATTTT; cdr3_aa: CATSAADTQYF
cdr3_length: 12; d_call: -; clone_size: -; v_call: TRBV13; j_call: TRBJ2-5; cdr3_nt: TGTGCCAGCAGCTTAGGCCTTTACAAGCAGTACTTC; cdr3_aa: CASSLGLYKQYF
cdr3_length: 13; d_call: -; clone_size: many; v_call: TRBV7-6; j_call: TRBJ2-7; cdr3_nt: TGTGCCAGCAGCTTACAGGGTATCCACGAGCAGTACTTC; cdr3_aa: CASSLQGIHEQYF
cdr3_length: 20; d_call: -; clone_size: -; v_call: TRBV7-9; j_call: TRBJ2-1; cdr3_nt: TGTGCCAGCAGCCCCGGGCTCGAGGGCCAGCTGGGGAGCTCCTACAACGAGCAGTTCTTC; cdr3_aa: CASSPGLEGQLGSSYNEQFF
cdr3_length: 13; d_call: -; clone_size: few; v_call: TRBV12-3/TRBV12-4; j_call: TRBJ1-6; cdr3_nt: TGTGCCAGCACCCAGCTGGGCGGTTCACCCCTCCACTTT; cdr3_aa: CASTQLGGSPLHF